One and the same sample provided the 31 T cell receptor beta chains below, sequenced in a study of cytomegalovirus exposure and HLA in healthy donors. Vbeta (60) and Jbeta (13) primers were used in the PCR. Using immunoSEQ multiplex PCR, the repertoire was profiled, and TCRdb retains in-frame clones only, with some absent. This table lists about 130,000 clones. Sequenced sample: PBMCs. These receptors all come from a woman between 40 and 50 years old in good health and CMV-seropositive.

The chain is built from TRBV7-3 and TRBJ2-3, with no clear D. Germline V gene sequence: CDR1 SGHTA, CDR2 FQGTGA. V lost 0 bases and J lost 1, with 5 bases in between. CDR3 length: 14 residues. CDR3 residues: CASSLTSGTDTQYF. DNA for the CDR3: TGTGCCAGCAGCTTAACGTCTGGCACAGATACGCAGTATTTT. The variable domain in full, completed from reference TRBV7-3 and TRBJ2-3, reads GAGVSQTPSNKVTEKGKYVELRCDPISGHTALYWYRQSLGQGPEFLIYFQGTGAADDSGLPNDRFFAVRPEGSVSTLKIQRTERGDSAVYLCASSLTSGTDTQYFGPGTRLTVL.

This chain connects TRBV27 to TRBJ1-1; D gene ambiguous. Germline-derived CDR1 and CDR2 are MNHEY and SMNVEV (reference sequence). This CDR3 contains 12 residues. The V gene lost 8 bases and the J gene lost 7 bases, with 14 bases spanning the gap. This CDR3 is CASGHSKFEAFF. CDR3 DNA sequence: TGTGCCAGCGGCCACAGCAAATTTGAAGCTTTCTTT.

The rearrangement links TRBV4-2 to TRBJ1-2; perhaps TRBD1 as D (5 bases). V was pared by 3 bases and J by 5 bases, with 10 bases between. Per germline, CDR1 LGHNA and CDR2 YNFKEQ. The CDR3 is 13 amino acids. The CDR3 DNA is TGTGCCAGCAGCCATGGGACTGCATATGGCTACACCTTC. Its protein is CASSHGTAYGYTF.

The CDR3 bases are TGCAGCGTTGAGACTAGCGGGAGAGTCGATGAGCAGTTCTTC. The encoded protein is CSVETSGRVDEQFF. The V and J genes are TRBV29-1 and TRBJ2-1, with 12 positions matching TRBD2. J lost 8 bases, V lost 3 bases, and 5 bases had no gene match. In germline, CDR1 is SQVTM, CDR2 ANQGSEA. CDR3 size: 14 residues.

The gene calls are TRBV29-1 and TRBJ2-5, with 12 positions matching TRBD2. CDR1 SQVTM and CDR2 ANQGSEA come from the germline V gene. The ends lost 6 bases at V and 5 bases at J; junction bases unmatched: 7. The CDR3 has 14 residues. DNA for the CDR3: TGCAGCGTCGAAAGACTAGCGGGAGTTGAGACCCAGTACTTC. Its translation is CSVERLAGVETQYF.

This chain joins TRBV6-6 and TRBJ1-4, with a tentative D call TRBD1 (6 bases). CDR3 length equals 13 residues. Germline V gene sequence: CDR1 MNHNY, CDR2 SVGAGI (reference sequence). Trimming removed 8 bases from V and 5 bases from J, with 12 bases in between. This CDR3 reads CASLGQTNEKLFF. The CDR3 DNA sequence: TGTGCCAGCCTAGGACAGACAAATGAAAAACTGTTTTTT.

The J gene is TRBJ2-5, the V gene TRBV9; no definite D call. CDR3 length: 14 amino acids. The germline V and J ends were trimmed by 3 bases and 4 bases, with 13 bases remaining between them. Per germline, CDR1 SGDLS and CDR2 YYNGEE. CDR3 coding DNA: TGTGCCAGCAGCGCCCTCCTAGTGGGAGAGACCCAGTACTTC. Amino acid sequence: CASSALLVGETQYF.

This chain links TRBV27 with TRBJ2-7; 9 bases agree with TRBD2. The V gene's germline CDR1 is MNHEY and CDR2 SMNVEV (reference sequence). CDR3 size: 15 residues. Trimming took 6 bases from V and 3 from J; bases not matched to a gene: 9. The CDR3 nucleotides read TGTGCCAGCAGGGGAACGACTAGCGGAGTCTACGAGCAGTACTTC. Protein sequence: CASRGTTSGVYEQYF.

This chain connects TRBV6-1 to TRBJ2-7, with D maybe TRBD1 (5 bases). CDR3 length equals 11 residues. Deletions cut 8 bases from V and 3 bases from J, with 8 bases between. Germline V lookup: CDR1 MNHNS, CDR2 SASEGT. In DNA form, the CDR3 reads TGTGCCAGCGGCAGGGTCTACGAGCAGTACTTC. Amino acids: CASGRVYEQYF.

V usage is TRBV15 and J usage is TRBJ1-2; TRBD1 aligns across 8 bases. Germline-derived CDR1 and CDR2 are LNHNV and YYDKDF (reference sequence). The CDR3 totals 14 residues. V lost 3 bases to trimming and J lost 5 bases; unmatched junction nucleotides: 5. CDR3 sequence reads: CATSRDRVGYGYTF. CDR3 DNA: TGTGCCACCAGCAGGGACAGGGTTGGGTATGGCTACACCTTC.

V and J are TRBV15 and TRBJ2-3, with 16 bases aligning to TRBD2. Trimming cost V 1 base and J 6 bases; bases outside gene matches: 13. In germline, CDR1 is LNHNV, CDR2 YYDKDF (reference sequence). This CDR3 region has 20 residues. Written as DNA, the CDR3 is TGTGCCACCAGCAGAGCTAGGGGGGGGACTAGCGGGAGGGCTGTGGATACGCAGTATTTT. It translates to CATSRARGGTSGRAVDTQYF. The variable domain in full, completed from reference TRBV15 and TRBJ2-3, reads DAMVIQNPRYQVTQFGKPVTLSCSQTLNHNVMYWYQQKSSQAPKLLFHYYDKDFNNEADTPDNFQSRRPNTSFCFLDIRSPGLGDTAMYLCATSRARGGTSGRAVDTQYFGPGTRLTVL.

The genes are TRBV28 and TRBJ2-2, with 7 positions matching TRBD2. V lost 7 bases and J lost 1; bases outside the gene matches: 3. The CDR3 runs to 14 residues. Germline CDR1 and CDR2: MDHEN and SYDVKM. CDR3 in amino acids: CASTPGGNTGELFF. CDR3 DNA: TGTGCCAGCACCCCGGGGGGGAACACCGGGGAGCTGTTTTTT.

CDR3 nucleotides: TGTGCCAGCAGCTCGCTCAAGGGGCCATCCTACGAGCAGTACTTC. It translates to CASSSLKGPSYEQYF. The chain couples TRBV5-6 to TRBJ2-7, with D perhaps matching TRBD1 (5 bases). The CDR3 has 15 amino acids. From germline, CDR1 is SGHDT and CDR2 YYEEEE. The V and J ends lost 3 bases and 1 base respectively, with 14 bases between them.

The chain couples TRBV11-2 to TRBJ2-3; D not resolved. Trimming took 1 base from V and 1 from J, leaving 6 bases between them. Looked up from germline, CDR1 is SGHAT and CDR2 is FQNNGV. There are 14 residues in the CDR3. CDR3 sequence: CASSLAQGTDTQYF. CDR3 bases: TGTGCCAGCAGCTTAGCCCAGGGCACAGATACGCAGTATTTT.

This chain's CDR3 is CASRPGQGSNQPQHF. The CDR3 DNA reads as TGTGCCAGCAGACCGGGACAGGGGAGCAATCAGCCCCAGCATTTT. This rearrangement joins TRBV28 to TRBJ1-5; TRBD1 agrees at 10 bases. This CDR3 has 15 amino acids. Germline assignment: CDR1 MDHEN and CDR2 SYDVKM. The junction had 3 bases not matched to a gene; V was cut back by 6 bases and J by 1 base.

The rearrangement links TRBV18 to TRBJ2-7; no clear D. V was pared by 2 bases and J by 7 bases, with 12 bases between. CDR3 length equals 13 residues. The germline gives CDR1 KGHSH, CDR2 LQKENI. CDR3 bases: TGTGCCAGCTCACCAATCCCCGAGTGGGAGCAGTACTTC. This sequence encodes CASSPIPEWEQYF.

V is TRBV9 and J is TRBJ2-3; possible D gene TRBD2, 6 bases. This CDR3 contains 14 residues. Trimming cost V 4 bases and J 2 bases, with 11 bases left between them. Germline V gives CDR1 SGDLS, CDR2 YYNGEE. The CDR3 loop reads CASSLSGNTDTQYF. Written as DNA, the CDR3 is TGTGCCAGCAGCCTTAGCGGAAACACAGATACGCAGTATTTT.

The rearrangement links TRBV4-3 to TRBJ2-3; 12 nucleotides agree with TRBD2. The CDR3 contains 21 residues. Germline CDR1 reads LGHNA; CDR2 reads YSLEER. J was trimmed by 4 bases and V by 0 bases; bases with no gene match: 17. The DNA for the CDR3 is TGCGCCAGCAGCCAAGATGACACGGGGGCTAGCGGGAGGGCCGGGTCAGATACGCAGTATTTT. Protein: CASSQDDTGASGRAGSDTQYF.

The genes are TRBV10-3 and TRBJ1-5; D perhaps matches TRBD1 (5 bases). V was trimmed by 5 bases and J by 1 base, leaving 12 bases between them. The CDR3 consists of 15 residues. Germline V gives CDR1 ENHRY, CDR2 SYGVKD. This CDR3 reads CAISTGVRSNQPQHF. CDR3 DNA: TGTGCCATCAGTACAGGAGTGCGGAGCAATCAGCCCCAGCATTTT.

CDR3 DNA sequence: TGTGCCAGTAGTATTGGAGCCTACGAGCAGTACTTC. Protein: CASSIGAYEQYF. The chain links TRBV19 to TRBJ2-7; D remains ambiguous. Germline V lookup: CDR1 LNHDA, CDR2 SQIVND (reference sequence). Deletions cut 3 bases from V and 2 bases from J, with 5 bases between. This CDR3 contains 12 residues. The full variable domain, with the rest looked up from reference TRBV19 and TRBJ2-7, is DGGITQSPKYLFRKEGQNVTLSCEQNLNHDAMYWYRQDPGQGLRLIYYSQIVNDFQKGDIAEGYSVSREKKESFPLTVTSAQKNPTAFYLCASSIGAYEQYFGPGTRLTVT.

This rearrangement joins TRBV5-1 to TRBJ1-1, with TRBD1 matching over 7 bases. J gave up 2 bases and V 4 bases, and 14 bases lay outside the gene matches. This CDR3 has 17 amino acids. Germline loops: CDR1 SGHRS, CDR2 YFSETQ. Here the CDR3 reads CASSPEPGQRVNTEAFF. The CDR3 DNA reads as TGCGCCAGCAGCCCTGAACCGGGACAGAGAGTAAACACTGAAGCTTTCTTT.

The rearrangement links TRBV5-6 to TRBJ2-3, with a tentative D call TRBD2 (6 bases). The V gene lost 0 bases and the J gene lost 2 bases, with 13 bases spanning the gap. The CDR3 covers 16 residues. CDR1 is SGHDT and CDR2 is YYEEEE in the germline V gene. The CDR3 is CASSLEESGLTDTQYF. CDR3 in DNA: TGTGCCAGCAGCTTGGAGGAAAGCGGGCTCACAGATACGCAGTATTTT. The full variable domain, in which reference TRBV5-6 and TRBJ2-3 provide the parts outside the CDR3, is DAGVTQSPTHLIKTRGQQVTLRCSPKSGHDTVSWYQQALGQGPQFIFQYYEEEERQRGNFPDRFSGHQFPNYSSELNVNALLLGDSALYLCASSLEESGLTDTQYFGPGTRLTVL.

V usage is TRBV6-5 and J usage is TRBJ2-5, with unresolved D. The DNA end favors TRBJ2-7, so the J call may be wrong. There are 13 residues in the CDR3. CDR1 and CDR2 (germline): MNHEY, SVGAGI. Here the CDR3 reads CASSYGRAREQYF. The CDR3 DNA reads TGTGCCAGCAGTTACGGTCGCGCTCGCGAGCAGTACTTC.

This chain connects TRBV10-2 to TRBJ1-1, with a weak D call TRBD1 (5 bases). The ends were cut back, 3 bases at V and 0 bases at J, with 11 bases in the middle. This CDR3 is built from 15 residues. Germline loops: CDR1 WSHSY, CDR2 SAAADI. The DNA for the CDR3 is TGCGCCAGCAGTGAAAGTCCGGGGGTGAACACTGAAGCTTTCTTT. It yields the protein CASSESPGVNTEAFF.

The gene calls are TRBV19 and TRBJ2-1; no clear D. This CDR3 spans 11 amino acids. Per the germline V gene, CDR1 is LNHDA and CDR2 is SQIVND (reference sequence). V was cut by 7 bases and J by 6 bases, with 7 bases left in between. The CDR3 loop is CASTHFNEQFF. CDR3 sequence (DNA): TGTGCCAGTACCCACTTCAATGAGCAGTTCTTC.

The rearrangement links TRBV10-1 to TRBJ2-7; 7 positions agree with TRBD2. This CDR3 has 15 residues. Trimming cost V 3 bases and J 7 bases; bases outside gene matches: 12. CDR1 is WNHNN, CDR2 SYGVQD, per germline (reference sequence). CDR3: CASSDLASGEREQYF. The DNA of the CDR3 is TGCGCCAGCAGTGATTTGGCTAGCGGAGAGCGGGAGCAGTACTTC.

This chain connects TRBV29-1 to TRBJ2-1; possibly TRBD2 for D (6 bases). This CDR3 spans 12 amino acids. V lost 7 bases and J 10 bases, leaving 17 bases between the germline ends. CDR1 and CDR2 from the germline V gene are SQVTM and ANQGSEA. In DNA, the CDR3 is TGCAGCGCTGGGACTTCCCTCGTGGAGCAGTTCTTC. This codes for CSAGTSLVEQFF.

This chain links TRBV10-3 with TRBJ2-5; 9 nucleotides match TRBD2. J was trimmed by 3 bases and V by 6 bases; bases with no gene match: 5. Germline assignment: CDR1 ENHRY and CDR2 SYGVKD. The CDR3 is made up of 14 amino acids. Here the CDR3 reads CAIRPRTSEETQYF. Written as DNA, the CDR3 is TGTGCCATCAGGCCCCGGACTAGCGAAGAGACCCAGTACTTC.

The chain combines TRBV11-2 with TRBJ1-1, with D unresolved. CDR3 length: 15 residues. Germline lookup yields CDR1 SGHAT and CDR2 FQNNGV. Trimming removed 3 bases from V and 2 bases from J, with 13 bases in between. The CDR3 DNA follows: TGTGCCAGCAGCTTGGGTCATCGGGTCAACACTGAAGCTTTCTTT. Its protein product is CASSLGHRVNTEAFF.

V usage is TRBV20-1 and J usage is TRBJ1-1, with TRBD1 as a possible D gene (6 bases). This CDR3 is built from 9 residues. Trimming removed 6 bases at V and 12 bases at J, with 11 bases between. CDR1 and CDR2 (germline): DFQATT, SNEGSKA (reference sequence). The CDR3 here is CSADRRSFF. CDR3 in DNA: TGCAGTGCCGACAGGCGATCTTTCTTT.

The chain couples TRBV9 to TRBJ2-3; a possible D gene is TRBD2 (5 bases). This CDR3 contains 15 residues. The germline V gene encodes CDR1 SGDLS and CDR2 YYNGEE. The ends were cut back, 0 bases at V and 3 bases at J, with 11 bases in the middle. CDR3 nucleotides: TGTGCCAGCAGCGTAGGCCGGGGAGTGACAGATACGCAGTATTTT. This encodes CASSVGRGVTDTQYF.